This T cell receptor (beta chain) was captured in a study of regulatory T cells in long-lasting Graves disease. The time point: newly diagnosed GD, antithyroid drugs for less than 3 months. Researchers made the TCR library from RNA that was extracted from PBMCs. CDR1 is SGHAT, CDR2 FQDESV, per germline (reference sequence). There are 14 residues in the CDR3. With 7 bases removed from V and 3 bases from J, the gap between germline ends came to 13 bases. CDR3 regions were amplified by Arm-PCR using iRepertoire HTBI primers to build TCR beta libraries. TCRdb independently ran MiXCR on the multiplex PCR reads; one entry per CDR3 protein. The sample lists roughly 400,000 distinct CDR3 sequences, approximately 16% seen once, with over 7% in the top ten. This clonotype was seen many times. The same data also went into a second study, on T cells in Graves' hyperthyroidism and ophthalmopathy. From that report: HTBI primers were employed in a first-round RT-PCR of the TCR CDR3.

This sequence joins TRBV11-1 and TRBJ2-1; D may be TRBD1 or TRBD2 (5 bases each). The sequences come from peripheral blood mononuclear cells (PBMCs), collected at new diagnosis, from a patient treated with antithyroid drugs. This clonotype was sampled from a woman aged 40 to 50 with Graves disease. The CDR3 spells CASKSGTDYNEQFF. In DNA, the CDR3 is TGTGCCAGCAAGTCGGGGACCGACTACAATGAGCAGTTCTTC.